These T cell receptor beta chains were read from a single sample in a study of blood T cell repertoires in COVID-19. Generated by immunoSEQ multiplex PCR, the TCRdb table keeps only in-frame clones and is missing some. The sample has under 500,000 clones, 85% to 90% seen once. Source material: PBMCs or T cells enriched from blood (not recorded which). Every receptor here comes from a man younger than 45 who had recovered from COVID-19. Both conserved end residues are part of each CDR3. The order of the fields is CDR3 DNA, CDR3 protein, clone size, V gene, J gene, D gene. D genes are given only for firm matches. Clone size, where shown, is once, few, many, or a class for clones that have expanded.

DNA: TGTGCCAGCAGCTTTGTACAGGGGGGAACTGAAGCTTTCTTT
CDR3: CASSFVQGGTEAFF
size: -
V: TRBV7-8
J: TRBJ1-1
D: TRBD1

DNA: TGTGCCAGCGAAGCAGGGTCTAACGGGGAGCTGTTTTTT
CDR3: CASEAGSNGELFF
size: -
V: TRBV2
J: TRBJ2-2
D: -

DNA: TGTGCCAGCAGTTACTCCGGGACTAGCGGACAAGAGACCCAGTACTTC
CDR3: CASSYSGTSGQETQYF
size: -
V: TRBV6-5
J: TRBJ2-5
D: TRBD2

DNA: TGTGCCAGCAGCTTGGTGGAGGGAGTCGATAATTCACCCCTCCACTTT
CDR3: CASSLVEGVDNSPLHF
size: -
V: TRBV5-6
J: TRBJ1-6
D: -

DNA: TGTGCCAGCGGGAGTCGGGGGTACAATGAGCAGTTCTTC
CDR3: CASGSRGYNEQFF
size: -
V: TRBV19
J: TRBJ2-1
D: -

DNA: TGTGCCAGCAGTTACAGTGGCAATGAGCAGTTCTTC
CDR3: CASSYSGNEQFF
size: -
V: TRBV12-3/TRBV12-4
J: TRBJ2-1
D: -

DNA: TGTGCCAGCAGTTCACTAGCGGGAGTTTTCGGAGAGACCCAGTACTTC
CDR3: CASSSLAGVFGETQYF
size: -
V: TRBV6-5
J: TRBJ2-5
D: TRBD2

DNA: TGTGCCAGCAGTCGCAGGGGCACTGAAGCTTTCTTT
CDR3: CASSRRGTEAFF
size: -
V: TRBV2
J: TRBJ1-1
D: -

DNA: TGTGCCAGCAGCTTAGGACAGGGAAACATCTACAATGAGCAGTTCTTC
CDR3: CASSLGQGNIYNEQFF
size: -
V: TRBV7-2
J: TRBJ2-1
D: TRBD1

DNA: TGTGCCAGCTCACCAGGGGGGAGCGGATCCTTTTACAATGAGCAGTTCTTC
CDR3: CASSPGGSGSFYNEQFF
size: -
V: TRBV18
J: TRBJ2-1
D: -

DNA: TGTGCCAGCAGCGACGGACAGGGGGCCCAAGAGACCCAGTACTTC
CDR3: CASSDGQGAQETQYF
size: -
V: TRBV5-4
J: TRBJ2-5
D: TRBD1

DNA: TGTGCCAGCAGCTTTGGGGGGAGGAGGGGAGATACGCAGTATTTT
CDR3: CASSFGGRRGDTQYF
size: -
V: TRBV11-3
J: TRBJ2-3
D: -

DNA: TGTGCCACCAGCAGAGATATCAAGGGACAGGGTAATAGCGAGCAGTACTTC
CDR3: CATSRDIKGQGNSEQYF
size: -
V: TRBV15
J: TRBJ2-7
D: TRBD1

DNA: TGTGCCAGCAGCCCATTTGGCGGCAGGGTGTATTCGTACGAGCAGTACTTC
CDR3: CASSPFGGRVYSYEQYF
size: -
V: TRBV5-4
J: TRBJ2-7
D: -

DNA: TGTGCCAGCAGCGTTTCCGGACAGCCCACCGGGGAGCTGTTTTTT
CDR3: CASSVSGQPTGELFF
size: -
V: TRBV9
J: TRBJ2-2
D: -

DNA: TGTGCCAGCAGCTTAGTAGCGCGGGCCTACGAGCAGTACTTC
CDR3: CASSLVARAYEQYF
size: -
V: TRBV13
J: TRBJ2-7
D: -

DNA: TGTGCCGCTCGGAGGGGTCAACTGGGCTCCTACGAGCAGTACTTC
CDR3: CAARRGQLGSYEQYF
size: -
V: TRBV6-5
J: TRBJ2-7
D: -

DNA: TGTGCCAGCAGTCCACTCCTAAAACAGGGAATCGGGGAGCTGTTTTTT
CDR3: CASSPLLKQGIGELFF
size: -
V: TRBV28
J: TRBJ2-2
D: -

DNA: TGTGCCAGCAGCTTCCCGGCGGGCAACGAGCAGTACTTC
CDR3: CASSFPAGNEQYF
size: few
V: TRBV7-9
J: TRBJ2-7
D: -

DNA: TGTGCCACCAGTGAGGATAGCGGGACCAGCACAGATACGCAGTATTTT
CDR3: CATSEDSGTSTDTQYF
size: -
V: TRBV24-1
J: TRBJ2-3
D: TRBD2

DNA: TGTGCCAGTAGTACCTTGACAGGGCACTCTGGAAACACCATATATTTT
CDR3: CASSTLTGHSGNTIYF
size: -
V: TRBV19
J: TRBJ1-3
D: TRBD1

DNA: TGCGCCAGCAGCCAGGGGACTAGCGGTTACAATGAGCAGTTCTTC
CDR3: CASSQGTSGYNEQFF
size: -
V: TRBV5-1
J: TRBJ2-1
D: TRBD2

DNA: TGTGCCAGCAGCTCCAACAGGGGTCGGACTGAAGCTTTCTTT
CDR3: CASSSNRGRTEAFF
size: -
V: TRBV7-2
J: TRBJ1-1
D: TRBD1

DNA: TGTGCCAGCAGCTTATGGCTAGCGGGAGGTTTTGAGACCCAGTACTTC
CDR3: CASSLWLAGGFETQYF
size: -
V: TRBV13
J: TRBJ2-5
D: TRBD2

DNA: TGTGCCAGCAGCTTGATTACTAGCGGGCTTAACAATGAGCAGTTCTTC
CDR3: CASSLITSGLNNEQFF
size: -
V: TRBV5-8
J: TRBJ2-1
D: TRBD2

DNA: TGTGCCAGCAGCTCGGGAGACCAAGAGACCCAGTACTTC
CDR3: CASSSGDQETQYF
size: -
V: TRBV5-4
J: TRBJ2-5
D: -

DNA: TGTGCCAGCAGCCTCGAGGGTGCGATGGCTAGCGGTTACAATGAGCAGTTCTTC
CDR3: CASSLEGAMASGYNEQFF
size: -
V: TRBV7-6
J: TRBJ2-1
D: TRBD2

DNA: TGTGCCAGCAGGTTGGACAGCTTCAACACTGAAGCTTTCTTT
CDR3: CASRLDSFNTEAFF
size: -
V: TRBV6-5
J: TRBJ1-1
D: -

DNA: TGTGCCAGCAGTTCGGACAGGGGACGGGGAAACACTGAAGCTTTCTTT
CDR3: CASSSDRGRGNTEAFF
size: once
V: TRBV27
J: TRBJ1-1
D: TRBD1

DNA: TGTGCCAGCAGTTTATCGGGAGGATGGCAGCCCCAGCATTTT
CDR3: CASSLSGGWQPQHF
size: -
V: TRBV27
J: TRBJ1-5
D: -

DNA: TGTGCCAGCAGTTTTGAGACGGGACAGCGTGTACAGTACTTC
CDR3: CASSFETGQRVQYF
size: -
V: TRBV5-4
J: TRBJ2-7
D: TRBD1

DNA: TGCGCCAGCCGAATAGTGGGAGCGCAATACAATGAGCAGTTCTTC
CDR3: CASRIVGAQYNEQFF
size: once
V: TRBV5-1
J: TRBJ2-1
D: -

DNA: TGTGCCAGCAGCTTCGGGACTAGCGTTCTCACCGGGGAGCTGTTTTTT
CDR3: CASSFGTSVLTGELFF
size: -
V: TRBV11-3
J: TRBJ2-2
D: TRBD2

DNA: TGTGCCTGGGCTAAGCTAAATCAGCCCCAGCATTTT
CDR3: CAWAKLNQPQHF
size: -
V: TRBV30
J: TRBJ1-5
D: -

DNA: TGTGCCAGCAGCCAAGTAGTAAGCGAGCAGTACTTC
CDR3: CASSQVVSEQYF
size: -
V: TRBV3-1/TRBV3-2
J: TRBJ2-7
D: -

DNA: TGTGCCTGGAGTGTCCCGGGACATATCACAGATACGCAGTATTTT
CDR3: CAWSVPGHITDTQYF
size: -
V: TRBV30
J: TRBJ2-3
D: -

DNA: TGTGCCTGGGGACTGGGGGGGCTAAGGTCCTACGAGCAGTACTTC
CDR3: CAWGLGGLRSYEQYF
size: -
V: TRBV30
J: TRBJ2-7
D: -

DNA: TGCGCCAGCAGATTAGGACAGGGGCCCTACAATGAGCAGTTCTTC
CDR3: CASRLGQGPYNEQFF
size: -
V: TRBV10-2
J: TRBJ2-1
D: TRBD1

DNA: TGTGCCAGCAGCTTAGCGGGACAGATCTACGAGCAGTACTTC
CDR3: CASSLAGQIYEQYF
size: -
V: TRBV11-2
J: TRBJ2-7
D: TRBD1

DNA: TGTGCCAGCAGTTATTCGCGGGGATTGAACACTGAAGCTTTCTTT
CDR3: CASSYSRGLNTEAFF
size: -
V: TRBV6-5
J: TRBJ1-1
D: -

DNA: TGCAGCGTTGAACTCGGGAACTACAATGAGCAGTTCTTC
CDR3: CSVELGNYNEQFF
size: -
V: TRBV29-1
J: TRBJ2-1
D: -

DNA: TGTGCCAGTAGTACCCTACAGGGAGAAGGTTTTGGAACTTTCTTT
CDR3: CASSTLQGEGFGTFF
size: -
V: TRBV19
J: TRBJ1-1
D: -

DNA: TGTGCCAGCAGTAAACTAGCGGGATTTGCTGAGCAGTTCTTC
CDR3: CASSKLAGFAEQFF
size: -
V: TRBV6-2/TRBV6-3
J: TRBJ2-1
D: TRBD2

DNA: TGTGCCAGCAGTCTCCGAGGTGCTAACTATGGCTACACCTTC
CDR3: CASSLRGANYGYTF
size: -
V: TRBV28
J: TRBJ1-2
D: -

DNA: TGTGCCAGCAGTTTAGGCGACAGGGAGGCCTATGGCTACACCTTC
CDR3: CASSLGDREAYGYTF
size: -
V: TRBV28
J: TRBJ1-2
D: TRBD1

DNA: TGCGCCAGCAGCTTGGTTACGGGGAACACTGAAGCTTTCTTT
CDR3: CASSLVTGNTEAFF
size: -
V: TRBV5-1
J: TRBJ1-1
D: -

DNA: TGTGCCAGCTCCCGCGCGGCACAGGGGGCGGATCGAGCTTTCTTT
CDR3: CASSRAAQGADRAFF
size: few
V: TRBV28
J: TRBJ1-1
D: TRBD1

DNA: TGTGCCAGCAGGGCCCCGCGGGGGGAAAGGAATGAGCAGTTCTTC
CDR3: CASRAPRGERNEQFF
size: -
V: TRBV7-8
J: TRBJ2-1
D: TRBD2

DNA: TGTGCCAGCAGTTTTAACTGGGAGACCCAGTACTTC
CDR3: CASSFNWETQYF
size: -
V: TRBV12-3/TRBV12-4
J: TRBJ2-5
D: -

DNA: TGTGCCAGCAGCCTCCAGGGGCAAGATTCACCCCTCCACTTT
CDR3: CASSLQGQDSPLHF
size: -
V: TRBV13
J: TRBJ1-6
D: -

DNA: TGTGCCAGCAGCCAAGGGACTAGCGGGTTAGGGGCCAACGTCCTGACTTTC
CDR3: CASSQGTSGLGANVLTF
size: -
V: TRBV3-1/TRBV3-2
J: TRBJ2-6
D: TRBD2

DNA: TGCAGCCTCGGGACTAATGAAAAACTGTTTTTT
CDR3: CSLGTNEKLFF
size: -
V: TRBV20-1
J: TRBJ1-4
D: -

DNA: TGCAGCGTTGACGGACTAGCGGGAAACACAGATACGCAGTATTTT
CDR3: CSVDGLAGNTDTQYF
size: -
V: TRBV29-1
J: TRBJ2-3
D: TRBD2

DNA: TGTGCCAGCAGCTTAGGGACTAGCGTATCCTACGAGCAGTACTTC
CDR3: CASSLGTSVSYEQYF
size: -
V: TRBV7-2
J: TRBJ2-7
D: TRBD2

DNA: TGTGCCAGCTCACCACGCGGAACAGGGGGCAACACTGAAGCTTTCTTT
CDR3: CASSPRGTGGNTEAFF
size: -
V: TRBV18
J: TRBJ1-1
D: TRBD1

DNA: TGTGCCAGCAGTGGTAGCGGGAGAGGCTACGAGCAGTACTTC
CDR3: CASSGSGRGYEQYF
size: -
V: TRBV2
J: TRBJ2-7
D: TRBD2

DNA: TGCGCCAGCAGTCAACCCAGGAAGGAATCCTACGAGCAGTACTTC
CDR3: CASSQPRKESYEQYF
size: -
V: TRBV23-1
J: TRBJ2-7
D: -

DNA: TGTGCCAGCTCACAAGACCCTACGACAGGGGGCGGCGGTGGCTACACCTTC
CDR3: CASSQDPTTGGGGGYTF
size: few
V: TRBV18
J: TRBJ1-2
D: TRBD1

DNA: TGCGCCAGCAGCTCTACCCAGGGACTGCCCAGCACTGAAGCTTTCTTT
CDR3: CASSSTQGLPSTEAFF
size: -
V: TRBV5-1
J: TRBJ1-1
D: -

DNA: TGTGCCAGCAGCTCAATTAGCAGCACAGATACGCAGTATTTT
CDR3: CASSSISSTDTQYF
size: -
V: TRBV7-9
J: TRBJ2-3
D: -